A selection of T cell receptor beta chains follows, all from one sample in a study of shared clonotypes between healthy human individuals. Assay: immunoSEQ multiplex PCR; the TCRdb copy retains only in-frame clones and omits some. Of approximately 2,300,000 clones listed, under 95% were seen once; the top ten hold 0.37%. The sequenced sample consisted of naive CD4+ T cells from PBMCs. These receptors were taken from a man in his late teens or twenties in good health. Some clones in this sample may be carry-over from other donors' samples. CDR3s include the opening cysteine and the closing phenylalanine or tryptophan. D genes are given only for firm matches. Clone size is stated in some rows and not others, as once, few, many or a class when expanded.

size: -
J: TRBJ1-4
V: TRBV7-9
D: -
CDR3: CASSRKGPGGSRNEKLFF
DNA: TGTGCCAGCAGCCGCAAAGGGCCCGGGGGGAGTCGGAATGAAAAACTGTTTTTT

size: once
J: TRBJ1-4
V: TRBV7-9
D: -
CDR3: CASSSGEGEKLFF
DNA: TGTGCCAGCAGCTCCGGAGAGGGTGAAAAACTGTTTTTT

size: few
J: TRBJ1-1
V: TRBV25-1
D: -
CDR3: CASSAAGENTEAFF
DNA: TGTGCCAGCAGTGCAGCAGGAGAGAACACTGAAGCTTTCTTT

size: -
J: TRBJ1-2
V: TRBV11-2
D: -
CDR3: CASSPPTRERRRGYTF
DNA: TGTGCCAGCAGCCCGCCGACTAGGGAACGCCGTCGGGGCTACACCTTC

size: -
J: TRBJ1-1
V: TRBV7-3
D: -
CDR3: CASSLTNSGATEAFF
DNA: TGTGCCAGCAGCTTAACCAACTCAGGGGCTACTGAAGCTTTCTTT

size: -
J: TRBJ2-7
V: TRBV4-3
D: TRBD1
CDR3: CASSQEFGQEPHEQYF
DNA: TGCGCCAGCAGCCAAGAATTCGGACAGGAACCCCACGAGCAGTACTTC

size: -
J: TRBJ2-2
V: TRBV5-1
D: TRBD1
CDR3: CASSLADRANTGELFF
DNA: TGCGCCAGCAGCTTGGCCGACAGGGCCAACACCGGGGAGCTGTTTTTT

size: -
J: TRBJ2-2
V: TRBV7-2
D: TRBD1
CDR3: CASSLVGTGGGELFF
DNA: TGTGCCAGCAGCTTAGTAGGGACAGGGGGCGGGGAGCTGTTTTTT

size: -
J: TRBJ2-5
V: TRBV9
D: TRBD2
CDR3: CASTPGIAGVETQYF
DNA: TGTGCCAGCACCCCCGGGATCGCGGGAGTAGAGACCCAGTACTTC

size: -
J: TRBJ2-3
V: TRBV5-1
D: -
CDR3: CASSGADSTDTQYF
DNA: TGCGCCAGCAGCGGGGCGGACAGTACAGATACGCAGTATTTT

size: -
J: TRBJ2-4
V: TRBV15
D: -
CDR3: CATSRDRIAKNIQYF
DNA: TGTGCCACCAGCAGAGATCGAATAGCCAAAAACATTCAGTACTTC